This T cell receptor (beta chain) was observed in a study of blood T cell repertoires in COVID-19. At the level of the study: Spain, Italy and the United States supplied samples that represented acute and convalescent COVID-19. T cells, B-cell-depleted T cells, or PBMCs provided the cDNA or gDNA that served as material.

Using immunoSEQ multiplex PCR, the repertoire was profiled, and TCRdb retains in-frame clones only, with some absent. The table records around 260,000 clones, around 87% of them present only once. V gave up 4 bases and J gave up 3 bases; unmatched junction bases: 10. CDR1 and CDR2 (germline): MGHRA, YSYEKL. The CDR3 covers 17 residues. This TCR derives from a woman aged 55-70 years with COVID-19, enrolled during active disease. The genes are TRBV4-1 and TRBJ2-7; 12 nucleotides match TRBD2. The source material was peripheral blood. CDR3 in amino acids: CASSPRLAGGPFYEQYF. The DNA for the CDR3 is TGCGCCAGCAGCCCCCGGCTAGCGGGAGGGCCTTTCTACGAGCAGTACTTC.